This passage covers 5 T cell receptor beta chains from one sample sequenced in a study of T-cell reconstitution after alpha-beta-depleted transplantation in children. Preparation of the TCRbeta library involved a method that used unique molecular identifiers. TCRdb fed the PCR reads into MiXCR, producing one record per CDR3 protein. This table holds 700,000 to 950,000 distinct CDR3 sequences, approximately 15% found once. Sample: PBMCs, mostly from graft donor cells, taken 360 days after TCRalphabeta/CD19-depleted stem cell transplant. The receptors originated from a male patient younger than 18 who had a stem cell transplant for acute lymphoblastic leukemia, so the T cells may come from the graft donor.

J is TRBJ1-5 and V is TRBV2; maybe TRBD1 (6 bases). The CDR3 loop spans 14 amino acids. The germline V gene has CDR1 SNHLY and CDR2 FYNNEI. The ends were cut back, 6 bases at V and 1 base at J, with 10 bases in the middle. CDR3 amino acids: CASRRTVSNQPQHF. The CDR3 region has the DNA TGTGCCAGCAGGCGGACAGTCAGCAATCAGCCCCAGCATTTT.

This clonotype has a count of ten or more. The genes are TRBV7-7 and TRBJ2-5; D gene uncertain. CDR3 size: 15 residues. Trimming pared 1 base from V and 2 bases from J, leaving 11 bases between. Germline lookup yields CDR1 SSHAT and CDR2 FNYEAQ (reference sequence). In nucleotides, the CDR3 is TGTGCCAGCAGCTTAGGAAGGGTGTATCAAGAGACCCAGTACTTC. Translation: CASSLGRVYQETQYF.

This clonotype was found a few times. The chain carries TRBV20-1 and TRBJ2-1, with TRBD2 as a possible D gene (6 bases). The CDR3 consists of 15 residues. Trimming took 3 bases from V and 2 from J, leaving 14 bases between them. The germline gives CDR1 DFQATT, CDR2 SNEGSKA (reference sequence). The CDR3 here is CSASTRSGAYNEQFF. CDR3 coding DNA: TGCAGTGCTAGTACGCGGTCGGGGGCCTACAATGAGCAGTTCTTC.

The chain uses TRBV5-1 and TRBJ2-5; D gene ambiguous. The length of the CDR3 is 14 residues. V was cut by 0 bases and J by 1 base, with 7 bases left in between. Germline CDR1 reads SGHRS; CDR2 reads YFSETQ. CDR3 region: CASSLVSIQETQYF. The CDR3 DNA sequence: TGCGCCAGCAGCTTGGTCAGTATCCAAGAGACCCAGTACTTC.

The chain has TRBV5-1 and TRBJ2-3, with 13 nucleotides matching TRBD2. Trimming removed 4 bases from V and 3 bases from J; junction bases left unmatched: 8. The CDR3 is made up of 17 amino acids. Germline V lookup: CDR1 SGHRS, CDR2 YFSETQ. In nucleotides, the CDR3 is TGCGCCAGCAGCATAGGACTAGCGGGGGATACAACAGATACGCAGTATTTT. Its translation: CASSIGLAGDTTDTQYF.